Below, 12 T cell receptor beta chains from the same sample are listed, as sequenced in a study of blood T cells in healthy people across ages. A second about 7 to 11 cycle PCR used barcoded and J-beta primers. In TCRdb, the 5' RACE reads were re-called with MiXCR into one record per CDR3 protein. In the table there are more than 900,000 distinct CDR3 sequences, 25% to 35% of which are singletons. These sequences were also reported in another study, on T cells of mothers and their children.

Sequencing used blood. The source is a woman in her forties in good health.

This sequence joins TRBV5-1 and TRBJ2-1; no reliable D call. Germline V gene sequence: CDR1 SGHRS, CDR2 YFSETQ. CDR3 length: 13 amino acids. V was clipped by 0 bases and J by 6 bases, with 7 bases between them. CDR3 nucleotides: TGCGCCAGCAGCTTGGCCCCCACCAATGAGCAGTTCTTC. This translates into CASSLAPTNEQFF.

Remarks on this clonotype: The junction departs from germline at one end; a sequencing error may be responsible. The chain has TRBV12-3 or TRBV12-4 and TRBJ1-5; a possible D gene is TRBD1 (6 bases). The CDR3 is made up of 13 amino acids. The CDR3 region has the DNA TGTGCCCGCAGTGGACAGCGCAATCAGCCCCAGCATTTT. The encoded protein is CARSGQRNQPQHF.

The sample holds a few counts of this clonotype. The chain employs TRBV28 and TRBJ1-2; possible D gene TRBD1, 6 bases. The length of the CDR3 is 13 residues. The germline gives CDR1 MDHEN, CDR2 SYDVKM. The V gene lost 7 bases and the J gene lost 2 bases, with 11 bases spanning the gap. The DNA for the CDR3 is TGTGCCAGCAAGTGGACAGACAACTATGGCTACACCTTC. Translating it yields CASKWTDNYGYTF.

This clonotype was seen a handful of times. The CDR3 DNA reads as TGTGCCAGCAGCTTGGACAGCGTCCACCAAGAGACCCAGTACTTC. Protein sequence: CASSLDSVHQETQYF. The chain carries TRBV5-4 and TRBJ2-5; no reliable D call. Deletions cut 0 bases from V and 0 bases from J, with 9 bases between. The germline CDR1 and CDR2 sequences are SGHNT and YYREEE (reference sequence). The CDR3 spans 15 residues.

This clonotype has at least ten counts. The V call is TRBV6-1, the J call TRBJ2-5; D is undetermined. Germline CDR1 is MNHNS and CDR2 is SASEGT. The CDR3 sequence is 13 residues long. V was clipped by 6 bases and J by 3 bases, with 11 bases between them. In DNA form, the CDR3 reads TGTGCCAGCAGCTCAGGTCCCAAAGAGACCCAGTACTTC. Amino acid sequence: CASSSGPKETQYF.

This clonotype has just a few counts. This rearrangement joins TRBV12-3 or TRBV12-4 to TRBJ2-1, with D uncertain. The V end was cut by 2 bases, the J end by 4 bases, with 9 bases between. This CDR3 is 14 amino acids long. The CDR3 nucleotides are TGTGCCAGCAGTTTATCGCTTCCGTACAATGAGCAGTTCTTC. Its protein product is CASSLSLPYNEQFF.

This clonotype has at least ten counts. J is TRBJ1-4 and V is TRBV28; possible D gene TRBD1, 6 bases. Germline CDR1 reads MDHEN; CDR2 reads SYDVKM. Trimming pared 6 bases from V and 5 bases from J, leaving 19 bases between. The CDR3 runs to 16 residues. Written as DNA, the CDR3 is TGTGCCAGCAGCCGACTCCCGACAGGTGAAAATGAAAAACTGTTTTTT. Translated, it gives CASSRLPTGENEKLFF.

This clonotype came up a few times. The rearrangement links TRBV20-1 to TRBJ1-5; weak D call: TRBD1 (5 bases). The CDR3 has 16 amino acids. The germline CDR1 and CDR2 sequences are DFQATT and SNEGSKA (reference sequence). With 3 bases removed from V and 0 bases from J, the gap between germline ends came to 15 bases. CDR3 region: CSASAQGYYSNQPQHF. The CDR3 DNA is TGCAGTGCTAGTGCTCAGGGATACTATAGCAATCAGCCCCAGCATTTT.

This clonotype has a handful of counts. Here the CDR3 reads CASIGRSYEQFF. The CDR3 coding sequence is TGTGCCAGCATTGGCAGGTCTTACGAGCAGTTCTTC. V gene TRBV28 combines with J gene TRBJ2-1; no definite D call. The CDR3 extends over 12 amino acids. Germline values: CDR1 MDHEN, CDR2 SYDVKM. Trimming left V 7 bases short and J 10 bases short, with 14 bases between.

This chain joins TRBV28 and TRBJ2-1, with a possible D match to TRBD1 (5 bases). The CDR3 consists of 14 residues. Trimming left V 7 bases short and J 7 bases short, with 17 bases between. Germline assignment: CDR1 MDHEN and CDR2 SYDVKM. As DNA, the CDR3 is TGTGCCAGCATCTCGGCGGAGACAGCTAATGAGCAGTTCTTC. Translating it yields CASISAETANEQFF.

The rearrangement uses TRBV3-1 and TRBJ1-4; D remains ambiguous. Trimming shortened V by 8 bases and J by 2 bases, and 6 bases separated the two germline ends. Per germline, CDR1 LGHDT and CDR2 YNNKEL (reference sequence). The CDR3 totals 12 residues. The CDR3 nucleotides are TGTGCCAGCCTGGGGACTAATGAAAAACTGTTTTTT. Translation: CASLGTNEKLFF.

The gene calls are TRBV15 and TRBJ1-4; possible D gene TRBD1, 6 bases. The V and J ends lost 7 bases and 5 bases respectively, with 11 bases between them. Germline assignment: CDR1 LNHNV and CDR2 YYDKDF (reference sequence). The CDR3 consists of 13 residues. In DNA, the CDR3 is TGTGCCACCAAGACAGGCTCGAATGAAAAACTGTTTTTT. It specifies CATKTGSNEKLFF.